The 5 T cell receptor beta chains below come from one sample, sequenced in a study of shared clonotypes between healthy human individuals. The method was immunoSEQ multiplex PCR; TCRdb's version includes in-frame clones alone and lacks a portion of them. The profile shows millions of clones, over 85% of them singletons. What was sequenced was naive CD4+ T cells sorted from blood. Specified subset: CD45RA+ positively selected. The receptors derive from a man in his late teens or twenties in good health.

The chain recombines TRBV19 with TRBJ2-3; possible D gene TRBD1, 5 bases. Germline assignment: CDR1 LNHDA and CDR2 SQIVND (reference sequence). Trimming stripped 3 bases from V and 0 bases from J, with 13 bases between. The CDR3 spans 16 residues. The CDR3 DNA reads TGTGCCAGTAGTATCAGGGTACGGGCTAGCACAGATACGCAGTATTTT. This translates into CASSIRVRASTDTQYF.

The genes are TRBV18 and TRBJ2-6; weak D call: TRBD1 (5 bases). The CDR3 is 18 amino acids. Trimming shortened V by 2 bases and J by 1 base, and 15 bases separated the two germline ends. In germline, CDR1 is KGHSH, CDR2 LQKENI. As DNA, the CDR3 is TGTGCCAGCTCACCAACGACAGTTTCCCTTTCTGGGGCCAACGTCCTGACTTTC. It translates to CASSPTTVSLSGANVLTF. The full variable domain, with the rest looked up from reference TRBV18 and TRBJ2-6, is NAGVMQNPRHLVRRRGQEARLRCSPMKGHSHVYWYRQLPEEGLKFMVYLQKENIIDESGMPKERFSAEFPKEGPSILRIQQVVRGDSAAYFCASSPTTVSLSGANVLTFGAGSRLTVL.

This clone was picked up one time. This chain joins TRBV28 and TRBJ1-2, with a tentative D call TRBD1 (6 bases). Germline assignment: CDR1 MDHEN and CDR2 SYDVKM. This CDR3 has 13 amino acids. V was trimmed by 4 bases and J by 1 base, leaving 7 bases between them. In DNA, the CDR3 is TGTGCCAGCAGTTCAGGGGATAACTATGGCTACACCTTC. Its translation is CASSSGDNYGYTF.

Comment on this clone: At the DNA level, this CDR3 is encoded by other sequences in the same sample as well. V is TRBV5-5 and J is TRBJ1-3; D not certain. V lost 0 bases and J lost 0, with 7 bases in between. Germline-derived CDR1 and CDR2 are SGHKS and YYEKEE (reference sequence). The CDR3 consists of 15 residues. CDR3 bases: TGTGCCAGCAGCTTGGAGGGCGGCTCTGGAAACACCATATATTTT. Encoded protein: CASSLEGGSGNTIYF.

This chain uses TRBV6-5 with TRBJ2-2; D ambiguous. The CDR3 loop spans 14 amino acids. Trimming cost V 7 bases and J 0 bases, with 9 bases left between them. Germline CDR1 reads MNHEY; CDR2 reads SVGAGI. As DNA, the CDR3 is TGTGCCAGCACCCTGGGCCCGAACACCGGGGAGCTGTTTTTT. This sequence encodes CASTLGPNTGELFF.